Shown below are 30 T cell receptor beta chains from a single sample sequenced in a study of human T cells and chemical hapten exposure. Time point reported: patch test 1, 2 weeks after DPC sensitization. Stated treatment: therapeutic diphenylcyclopropenone sensitization with weekly scalp DPC. TCRdb reprocessed the RACE reads with MiXCR, giving one entry per CDR3 protein. The sample records about 340,000 distinct CDR3 sequences, about 7% being singletons. This material consisted of whole blood, taken in connection with sensitization to the hapten diphenylcyclopropenone (DPC). Receptor source: a woman younger than 30 with alopecia areata. Some clones in this sample may be carry-over from other donors' samples.

This clonotype has at least ten counts. This chain joins TRBV28 and TRBJ2-7, with no clear D. Trimming cost V 5 bases and J 5 bases, with 10 bases left between them. The CDR3 loop spans 12 amino acids. The germline CDR1 and CDR2 sequences are MDHEN and SYDVKM. Here the CDR3 DNA reads TGTGCCAGCAGTCCCGATAAGCACGAGCAGTACTTC. Its protein is CASSPDKHEQYF.

This clonotype was picked up a small number of times. This chain uses TRBV7-9 with TRBJ2-1; tentatively, D is TRBD2 (7 bases). Trimming pared 1 base from V and 6 bases from J, leaving 16 bases between. Germline values: CDR1 SEHNR, CDR2 FQNEAQ (reference sequence). CDR3 length: 16 amino acids. CDR3 DNA sequence: TGTGCCAGCAGCTTAGGAAAGGGGGGGCCTCGCAATGAGCAGTTCTTC. It encodes CASSLGKGGPRNEQFF.

The sample holds a few counts of this clonotype. The chain carries TRBV10-3 and TRBJ1-5; D is uncertain. Germline V gene data show CDR1 as ENHRY and CDR2 as SYGVKD. V lost 4 bases to trimming and J lost 1 base, with 11 bases between them. The CDR3 is 15 amino acids. The CDR3 region has the DNA TGTGCCATCAGTGCCACCCTGGGAAGCAATCAGCCCCAGCATTTT. It encodes CAISATLGSNQPQHF.

The rearrangement links TRBV5-1 to TRBJ1-5; D perhaps matches TRBD1 (6 bases). This CDR3 region has 17 residues. CDR1 is SGHRS and CDR2 is YFSETQ in the germline V gene. Trimming removed 0 bases from V and 2 bases from J, with 15 bases in between. The CDR3 loop is CASSLATGYKGNQPQHF. In nucleotides, the CDR3 is TGCGCCAGCAGCTTGGCGACAGGTTATAAAGGCAATCAGCCCCAGCATTTT. Full variable domain (rest looked up from reference TRBV5-1 and TRBJ1-5): KAGVTQTPRYLIKTRGQQVTLSCSPISGHRSVSWYQQTPGQGLQFLFEYFSETQRNKGNFPGRFSGRQFSNSRSEMNVSTLELGDSALYLCASSLATGYKGNQPQHFGDGTRLSIL.

This clonotype was seen only a few times. The chain recombines TRBV4-3 with TRBJ1-2; tentative D call: TRBD1 (5 bases). Trimming cost V 0 bases and J 4 bases, with 12 bases left between them. The CDR3 runs to 15 residues. Per the germline V gene, CDR1 is LGHNA and CDR2 is YSLEER. The CDR3 coding sequence is TGCGCCAGCAGCCAAGATAAAGCTGGGGGCTATGGCTACACCTTC. This encodes CASSQDKAGGYGYTF.

This clonotype was seen repeatedly, ten times or more. V usage is TRBV12-3 or TRBV12-4 and J usage is TRBJ2-5; D unresolved. V was trimmed by 10 bases and J by 4 bases, leaving 16 bases between them. The CDR3 runs to 13 residues. CDR3 nucleotide sequence: TGTGCCATCTCGGCGGCGGTAGGAGAGACCCAGTACTTC. This gives the protein CAISAAVGETQYF.

Ten or more counts support this clonotype. The rearrangement joins TRBV20-1 to TRBJ1-4, with D possibly matching TRBD1 (5 bases). The CDR3 is 15 residues long. V dropped 5 bases and J dropped 7 bases, with 20 bases sitting between them. Per the germline V gene, CDR1 is DFQATT and CDR2 is SNEGSKA (reference sequence). Written as DNA, the CDR3 is TGCAGTGCTCGACCGATTCAGGGTACGACTGAAAAACTGTTTTTT. Encoded protein: CSARPIQGTTEKLFF.

The V call is TRBV3-1, the J call TRBJ1-3; unclear D gene. The CDR3 covers 15 residues. Germline CDR1 and CDR2: LGHDT and YNNKEL (reference sequence). Trimming cost V 1 base and J 2 bases, with 9 bases left between them. The CDR3: CASSQGPVTGNTIYF. The CDR3 DNA follows: TGTGCCAGCAGCCAAGGGCCGGTGACTGGAAACACCATATATTTT.

This chain joins TRBV5-6 and TRBJ2-2; D is possibly TRBD1 or TRBD2 (6 bases each). Germline V gene sequence: CDR1 SGHDT, CDR2 YYEEEE. With 5 bases removed from V and 4 bases from J, the gap between germline ends came to 15 bases. The CDR3 covers 15 residues. The DNA of the CDR3 is TGTGCCAGCAGGGATACTGGGGGGCCCACCGGGGAGCTGTTTTTT. Residues: CASRDTGGPTGELFF.

In its sample, this clonotype was seen many times. This sequence joins TRBV5-6 and TRBJ2-7; D tentatively reads TRBD1 or TRBD2 (5 bases each). V lost 4 bases to trimming and J lost 2 bases, with 13 bases between them. Germline V gene lookup returns CDR1 SGHDT and CDR2 YYEEEE. This CDR3 has 14 residues. This chain's CDR3 is CASSSRDQPYEQYF. CDR3 sequence (DNA): TGTGCCAGCAGCAGCCGGGACCAGCCCTACGAGCAGTACTTC. Full variable domain (rest looked up from reference TRBV5-6 and TRBJ2-7): DAGVTQSPTHLIKTRGQQVTLRCSPKSGHDTVSWYQQALGQGPQFIFQYYEEEERQRGNFPDRFSGHQFPNYSSELNVNALLLGDSALYLCASSSRDQPYEQYFGPGTRLTVT.

This clonotype was counted between two and nine times. CDR3 in DNA: TGCAGCGTTGATACAGGGAGGATTGGGGGCTACACCTTC. Protein: CSVDTGRIGGYTF. V gene TRBV29-1 combines with J gene TRBJ1-2, with a possible D match to TRBD1 (6 bases). Germline assignment: CDR1 SQVTM and CDR2 ANQGSEA. V was clipped by 3 bases and J by 8 bases, with 16 bases between them. The CDR3 is made up of 13 amino acids.

The chain carries TRBV21-1 and TRBJ1-5; the table's TRBD1 call for D was not verified on the DNA. TRBV21-1 is recorded as a pseudogene. This CDR3 region has 16 residues. CDR3 nucleotides: TGTGCCAGCAGCGCTCGTCCCGGGACAGGGAGGCAGCCCCAGCATTTT. Translation: CASSARPGTGRQPQHF.

This clonotype appeared many times. This rearrangement joins TRBV28 to TRBJ1-2, with D maybe TRBD1 (6 bases). The germline CDR1 and CDR2 sequences are MDHEN and SYDVKM. V lost 5 bases and J lost 5, with 18 bases in between. The length of the CDR3 is 15 residues. The CDR3 protein is CASSPPGGWRYGYTF. The CDR3 nucleotides read TGTGCCAGCAGTCCCCCCGGGGGCTGGAGGTATGGCTACACCTTC.

V usage is TRBV7-9 and J usage is TRBJ2-5, with D unresolved. Deletions cut 5 bases from V and 1 base from J, with 17 bases between. Germline-derived CDR1 and CDR2 are SEHNR and FQNEAQ (reference sequence). This CDR3 has 16 residues. The CDR3 region is CASSATARSPQETQYF. The CDR3 DNA is TGTGCCAGCAGCGCGACGGCCAGGTCCCCCCAAGAGACCCAGTACTTC.

In this sample, this clonotype turned up a few times. The rearrangement uses TRBV9 and TRBJ2-3, with 11 nucleotides matching TRBD2. The ends lost 4 bases at V and 0 bases at J; junction bases unmatched: 10. This CDR3 is built from 18 residues. Germline values: CDR1 SGDLS, CDR2 YYNGEE. CDR3: CASSRNGLAGPSTDTQYF. In nucleotides, the CDR3 is TGTGCCAGCAGCCGAAACGGACTAGCGGGTCCAAGCACAGATACGCAGTATTTT.

The gene calls are TRBV5-1 and TRBJ2-1, with TRBD1 matching 9 bases. The length of the CDR3 is 15 residues. The V gene's germline CDR1 is SGHRS and CDR2 YFSETQ. With V trimmed by 3 bases and J by 3 bases, 4 bases remained unmatched. Written as DNA, the CDR3 is TGCGCCAGCAGCTCGGGACAGGGATACTACAATGAGCAGTTCTTC. Translating gives CASSSGQGYYNEQFF.

The rearrangement uses TRBV7-6 and TRBJ1-3; D gene ambiguous. V was shortened by 2 bases and J by 3 bases, with 23 bases between the two germline ends. Germline CDR1 is SGHVS and CDR2 is FNYEAQ. This CDR3 is 19 amino acids long. The CDR3 coding sequence is TGTGCCAGCAGCTTATTCGGGTCGGGCAGTTCTGGCCATGGAAACACCATATATTTT. Protein sequence: CASSLFGSGSSGHGNTIYF.

This clonotype was counted ten times or more. V usage is TRBV10-3 and J usage is TRBJ2-7; D is unclear. The CDR3 length is 13 residues. V gave up 4 bases and J gave up 2 bases, with 9 bases separating them. Germline CDR1 is ENHRY and CDR2 is SYGVKD. Written as DNA, the CDR3 is TGTGCCATCAGTGGACGGACGACCTACGAGCAGTACTTC. This codes for CAISGRTTYEQYF.

J is TRBJ2-2 and V is TRBV20-1; TRBD1 matches at 9 bases. This CDR3 spans 14 amino acids. With V trimmed by 3 bases and J by 5 bases, 4 bases remained unmatched. From germline, CDR1 is DFQATT and CDR2 SNEGSKA (reference sequence). In nucleotides, the CDR3 is TGCAGTGCTAGGGGACAGGGATGGACCGGGGAGCTGTTTTTT. Translated, it gives CSARGQGWTGELFF.

The V call is TRBV4-2, the J call TRBJ2-3; 11 bases match TRBD2. V trimming: 3 bases; J trimming: 2 bases; junction bases outside the gene matches: 16. Germline V gives CDR1 LGHNA, CDR2 YNFKEQ. The CDR3 has 20 residues. Here the CDR3 reads CASSQGVAGGPPPYTDTQYF. The CDR3 DNA reads TGTGCCAGCAGCCAGGGGGTAGCGGGGGGGCCTCCCCCTTACACAGATACGCAGTATTTT.

This clonotype was seen ten or more times. This chain links TRBV28 with TRBJ2-3, with D hard to call. This CDR3 is built from 14 residues. V gave up 6 bases and J gave up 2 bases, with 12 bases separating them. The germline V gene has CDR1 MDHEN and CDR2 SYDVKM. The CDR3 protein is CASRPPGDTDTQYF. CDR3 coding DNA: TGTGCCAGCAGGCCCCCGGGCGACACAGATACGCAGTATTTT.

CDR3 sequence reads: CASSPLTGQGLGSPLHF. Written as DNA, the CDR3 is TGTGCCAGCTCACCACTGACGGGACAGGGCCTTGGTTCACCCCTCCACTTT. The chain has TRBV18 and TRBJ1-6, with 9 bases that match TRBD1. The V segment lost 1 base and the J segment 9 bases; nucleotides outside the gene matches: 10. The CDR3 contains 17 residues. CDR1 is KGHSH, CDR2 LQKENI, per germline.

This clonotype has just a few counts. J is TRBJ1-3 and V is TRBV3-1; 9 nucleotides match TRBD1. J gave up 0 bases and V 4 bases, and 4 bases lay outside the gene matches. Germline lookup yields CDR1 LGHDT and CDR2 YNNKEL (reference sequence). CDR3 length: 16 residues. CDR3 loop: CASSRDREYSGNTIYF. The DNA for the CDR3 is TGTGCCAGCAGCCGGGACAGGGAGTACTCTGGAAACACCATATATTTT.

Many counts were recorded for this clonotype. V and J are TRBV20-1 and TRBJ1-2; maybe TRBD1 (5 bases). CDR3 size: 12 residues. CDR1 and CDR2 from the germline V gene are DFQATT and SNEGSKA (reference sequence). Deletions cut 3 bases from V and 5 bases from J, with 10 bases between. The CDR3 here is CSARGTPYGYTF. In nucleotides, the CDR3 is TGCAGTGCTAGGGGGACCCCATATGGCTACACCTTC.

This clonotype was recorded many times. This CDR3 is CAIRRENNSPLHF. The CDR3 DNA reads as TGTGCCATAAGGAGAGAAAATAATTCACCCCTCCACTTT. The rearrangement joins TRBV10-3 to TRBJ1-6, with D unclear. Germline V gene lookup returns CDR1 ENHRY and CDR2 SYGVKD. The V end lost 9 bases, the J end lost 5 bases, and 11 bases lay between the germline ends. The CDR3 has 13 residues.

This clonotype was counted many times. The chain links TRBV6-5 to TRBJ1-1; 8 bases match TRBD1. There are 17 residues in the CDR3. Per germline, CDR1 MNHEY and CDR2 SVGAGI. Unmatched junction bases numbered 12, after V lost 6 bases and J lost 0 bases. The CDR3 here is CASSPSGTGIMNTEAFF. The CDR3 nucleotides are TGTGCCAGCAGCCCCTCTGGGACAGGAATTATGAACACTGAAGCTTTCTTT.

This clonotype was seen a handful of times. The CDR3 region is CASSPALVANYGYTF. Here the CDR3 DNA reads TGTGCCAGCAGCCCCGCTTTAGTTGCTAACTATGGCTACACCTTC. The V call is TRBV7-9, the J call TRBJ1-2; the D is unclear. This CDR3 is built from 15 residues. Trimming took off 5 bases at V and 0 bases at J, with 13 bases between the two ends. Looked up from germline, CDR1 is SEHNR and CDR2 is FQNEAQ (reference sequence).

Ten or more counts support this clonotype. The rearrangement joins TRBV5-5 to TRBJ2-3; D is unresolved. Trimming pared 0 bases from V and 2 bases from J, leaving 7 bases between. The V gene's germline CDR1 is SGHKS and CDR2 YYEKEE (reference sequence). CDR3 length equals 14 residues. The CDR3 loop reads CASSLEPPTDTQYF. The CDR3 DNA reads TGTGCCAGCAGCTTGGAGCCCCCCACAGATACGCAGTATTTT.

In its sample, this clonotype was seen a few times. This sequence joins TRBV12-5 and TRBJ2-7; perhaps TRBD1 as D (7 bases). The V gene lost 3 bases and the J gene lost 3 bases, with 24 bases spanning the gap. This CDR3 comprises 18 residues. Germline-derived CDR1 and CDR2 are LGHNT and FRNRAP. CDR3 amino acids: CASGFRFRDRGGGYEQYF. In DNA, the CDR3 is TGTGCTAGTGGTTTTCGATTCCGGGACAGAGGAGGGGGCTACGAGCAGTACTTC.

This clonotype was detected only a few times. The J gene is TRBJ2-7, the V gene TRBV4-1, with 8 nucleotides matching TRBD2. CDR1 and CDR2 from the germline V gene are MGHRA and YSYEKL. The V and J ends lost 9 bases and 3 bases, in that order; junction bases with no gene match: 4. The CDR3 consists of 12 residues. CDR3 bases: TGCGCCAGGCCGGGACTAGGCTACGAGCAGTACTTC. Amino acid sequence: CARPGLGYEQYF.